This TCR beta chain originates from a study of T-cell reconstitution after alpha-beta-depleted transplantation in children. Study observations and caveats: A year post-transplant, T-cell counts and diversity derived mostly from newly produced T cells. Several hundred expanded graft clones reportedly supplied alpha-beta T cells about two months after transplant. Some patients owed their high day-60 TCRbeta diversity to surviving recipient T cells and thymic progenitors.

This clonotype showed up many times. Its cognate antigen is unknown. Per germline, CDR1 LGHDT and CDR2 YNNKEL (reference sequence). Trimming stripped 2 bases from V and 4 bases from J, with 12 bases between. CDR3 length: 15 residues. It was with unique molecular identifiers that the TCRbeta library was prepared. TCRdb re-called the PCR reads with MiXCR, one entry per CDR3 protein. This sample has 40,000 to 60,000 distinct CDR3 sequences, with 9.2% found just once. V and J are TRBV3-1 and TRBJ2-1; tentative D call: TRBD2 (6 bases). This clonotype originated in a male patient aged 2-10 years who had a stem cell transplant for chronic granulomatous disease, so the T cells may come from the graft donor. Specimen: PBMCs, mostly from graft donor cells, collected 60 days after TCRalphabeta/CD19-depleted stem cell transplant. CDR3 nucleotides: TGTGCCAGCAGCCAAAAGCGGGCCTATTACAATGAGCAGTTCTTC. Its translation: CASSQKRAYYNEQFF.